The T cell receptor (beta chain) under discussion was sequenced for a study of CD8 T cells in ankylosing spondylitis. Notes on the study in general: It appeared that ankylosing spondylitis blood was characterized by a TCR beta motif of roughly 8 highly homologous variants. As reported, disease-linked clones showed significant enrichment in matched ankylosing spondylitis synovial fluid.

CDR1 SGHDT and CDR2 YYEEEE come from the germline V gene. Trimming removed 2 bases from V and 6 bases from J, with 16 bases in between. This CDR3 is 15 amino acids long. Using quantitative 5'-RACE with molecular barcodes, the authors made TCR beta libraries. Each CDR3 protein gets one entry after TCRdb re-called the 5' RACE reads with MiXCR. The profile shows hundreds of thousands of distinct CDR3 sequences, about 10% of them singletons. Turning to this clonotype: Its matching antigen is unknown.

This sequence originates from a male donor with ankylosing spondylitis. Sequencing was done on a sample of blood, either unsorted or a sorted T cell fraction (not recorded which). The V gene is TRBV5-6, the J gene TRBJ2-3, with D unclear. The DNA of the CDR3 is TGTGCCAGCAGCTTCGTCTCAACCCTCGGGGATACGCAGTATTTT. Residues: CASSFVSTLGDTQYF.